These 22 T cell receptor beta chains originate from one sample sequenced in a study of blood T cell repertoires in COVID-19. Produced via immunoSEQ multiplex PCR; TCRdb's table is partial and in-frame only. Altogether 68,000 or so clones are present, around 84% being singletons, with the ten largest covering around 4%. The sample comprised peripheral blood. The receptors were sampled from a man aged 50 to 60 with acute or convalescent COVID-19.

The chain couples TRBV6-5 to TRBJ2-1; TRBD2 matches at 7 bases. V gave up 10 bases and J gave up 2 bases; unmatched junction bases: 5. CDR1 is MNHEY and CDR2 is SVGAGI in the germline V gene. The CDR3 runs to 13 residues. CDR3 amino acids: CATTSVPYNEQFF. In DNA form, the CDR3 reads TGTGCCACCACTAGCGTCCCCTACAATGAGCAGTTCTTC.

This clone was found once. This rearrangement joins TRBV2 to TRBJ2-7; TRBD1 is a possible D gene (5 bases). Trimming shortened V by 4 bases and J by 2 bases, and 9 bases separated the two germline ends. In germline, CDR1 is SNHLY, CDR2 FYNNEI. The CDR3 is 13 residues long. The CDR3 loop reads CASSGQRAYEQYF. The CDR3 bases are TGTGCCAGCAGTGGACAGCGTGCCTACGAGCAGTACTTC.

The chain carries TRBV27 and TRBJ2-3, with TRBD1 matching over 10 bases. The J segment lost 2 bases and the V segment lost 5 bases, leaving 10 bases of the junction unmatched. There are 17 residues in the CDR3. Germline V gene sequence: CDR1 MNHEY, CDR2 SMNVEV (reference sequence). The CDR3 is CASSPLPGTGDTDTQYF. For the CDR3, the DNA is TGTGCCAGCAGTCCCTTACCCGGGACAGGGGACACAGATACGCAGTATTTT.

The rearrangement joins TRBV27 to TRBJ2-4, with 8 nucleotides matching TRBD2. The CDR3 extends over 15 amino acids. V lost 5 bases and J lost 0; bases outside the gene matches: 3. CDR1 and CDR2 from the germline V gene are MNHEY and SMNVEV (reference sequence). This CDR3 reads CASSRTSLAKNIQYF. The CDR3 nucleotides read TGTGCCAGCAGTCGGACTAGCCTAGCCAAAAACATTCAGTACTTC.

This clone was detected once. The V gene is TRBV20-1, the J gene TRBJ1-5, with D uncertain. Germline V gene data show CDR1 as DFQATT and CDR2 as SNEGSKA (reference sequence). The length of the CDR3 is 13 residues. V shed 3 bases and J shed 3 bases, with 9 bases lying between them. CDR3 DNA sequence: TGCAGTGCTAGTGCCAGAATCAATCAGCCCCAGCATTTT. Protein sequence: CSASARINQPQHF.

The rearrangement joins TRBV11-2 to TRBJ2-3; TRBD1 matches 7 bases. The V gene end was trimmed by 3 bases and the J gene end by 6 bases; junction bases not matched to a gene: 6. Looked up from germline, CDR1 is SGHAT and CDR2 is FQNNGV. The CDR3 length is 14 residues. The CDR3: CASSFAQGTDTQYF. The CDR3 bases are TGTGCCAGCAGCTTTGCACAGGGGACGGATACGCAGTATTTT.

The chain couples TRBV9 to TRBJ2-1, with D possibly TRBD2 on 6 matching bases. Deletions cut 0 bases from V and 7 bases from J, with 14 bases between. The CDR3 spans 15 residues. From germline, CDR1 is SGDLS and CDR2 YYNGEE. The CDR3 sequence is CASSVGKGRLNEQFF. DNA for the CDR3: TGTGCCAGCAGCGTAGGGAAGGGGAGGTTGAATGAGCAGTTCTTC.

The V gene is TRBV5-1, the J gene TRBJ2-7; TRBD2 matches 9 bases. The length of the CDR3 is 14 residues. V shed 7 bases and J 2 bases; nucleotides not matched to a gene: 7. The V gene's germline CDR1 is SGHRS and CDR2 YFSETQ. The DNA for the CDR3 is TGCGCCAGCGGAAGGGGGACTAGCCCCTACGAGCAGTACTTC. The encoded protein is CASGRGTSPYEQYF.

This sequence joins TRBV6-5 and TRBJ1-6; 7 bases agree with TRBD1. CDR1 is MNHEY, CDR2 SVGAGI, per germline. Trimming took 0 bases from V and 5 from J; bases not matched to a gene: 4. This CDR3 comprises 16 residues. CDR3 sequence (DNA): TGTGCCAGCAGTTACTCGCGGGGACAGCATAATTCACCCCTCCACTTT. It yields the protein CASSYSRGQHNSPLHF.

This clone was observed a single time. This chain joins TRBV28 and TRBJ1-6, with TRBD1 matching 9 bases. The CDR3 runs 14 residues. J was trimmed by 10 bases and V by 7 bases; bases with no gene match: 8. The germline V gene has CDR1 MDHEN and CDR2 SYDVKM. The CDR3 sequence is CASKSGGQGSPLHF. The CDR3 DNA reads TGTGCCAGCAAATCCGGCGGACAGGGGTCACCCCTCCACTTT.

The gene calls are TRBV10-3 and TRBJ1-5, with D unclear. Germline CDR1 reads ENHRY; CDR2 reads SYGVKD. Trimming pared 0 bases from V and 2 bases from J, leaving 17 bases between. The CDR3 has 18 amino acids. The CDR3 reads CAISESEAIRRGNQPQHF. The CDR3 DNA reads as TGTGCCATCAGTGAGTCGGAGGCGATCCGGCGTGGCAATCAGCCCCAGCATTTT.

The V gene is TRBV30, the J gene TRBJ1-5; D is unresolved. CDR1 is GTSNPN and CDR2 is SVGIG in the germline V gene (reference sequence). The CDR3 has 12 amino acids. V was clipped by 0 bases and J by 9 bases, with 9 bases between them. CDR3 nucleotides: TGTGCCTGGAGTGTACCTGGGCTGCCCCAGCATTTT. Translating it yields CAWSVPGLPQHF.

The chain carries TRBV25-1 and TRBJ1-3; TRBD1 agrees at 9 bases. Germline V gives CDR1 MGHDK, CDR2 SYGVNS. The CDR3 length is 15 residues. Germline trimming cut 5 bases from V and 2 bases from J; bases unmatched to any gene: 4. For the CDR3, the DNA is TGTGCCAGCAGTTTTACAGGGGGCCCTGGAAACACCATATATTTT. This codes for CASSFTGGPGNTIYF.

The chain has TRBV5-6 and TRBJ2-1; TRBD1 is a possible D gene (6 bases). CDR3 length equals 13 residues. Germline V gene lookup returns CDR1 SGHDT and CDR2 YYEEEE. V was shortened by 4 bases and J by 4 bases, with 9 bases between the two germline ends. CDR3 protein: CASSMTGYNEQFF. In nucleotides, the CDR3 is TGTGCCAGCAGCATGACAGGTTACAATGAGCAGTTCTTC.

This sequence joins TRBV11-2 and TRBJ2-1; possible D gene TRBD2, 6 bases. CDR1 and CDR2 from the germline V gene are SGHAT and FQNNGV. V lost 5 bases, J lost 1 base, and 6 bases lay in between. This CDR3 is built from 13 residues. In DNA, the CDR3 is TGTGCCAGCAGCCTAGCGTCCTACAATGAGCAGTTCTTC. It specifies CASSLASYNEQFF.

The DNA for the CDR3 is TGTGCCAGCAGCTTAGGGAGGATCCCCGCGGAAAAACTGTTTTTT. Its protein is CASSLGRIPAEKLFF. V gene TRBV11-3 combines with J gene TRBJ1-4; D unresolved. V lost 1 base and J lost 8, with 14 bases in between. Germline V gene lookup returns CDR1 SGHNT and CDR2 YENEEA. CDR3 length equals 15 residues.

J is TRBJ2-7 and V is TRBV12-5, with TRBD1 matching 9 bases. Germline V gene sequence: CDR1 LGHNT, CDR2 FRNRAP. CDR3 size: 15 residues. Unmatched junction bases numbered 8, after V lost 3 bases and J lost 5 bases. CDR3 region: CASGFSGTGNHEQYF. CDR3 DNA: TGTGCTAGTGGTTTCTCCGGGACAGGGAATCACGAGCAGTACTTC.

This sequence joins TRBV5-1 and TRBJ2-3; no reliable D call. V was clipped by 4 bases and J by 0 bases, with 3 bases between them. Germline V gives CDR1 SGHRS, CDR2 YFSETQ. The CDR3 is 12 amino acids. The CDR3 reads CASSLSTDTQYF. Here the CDR3 DNA reads TGCGCCAGCAGCCTCAGCACAGATACGCAGTATTTT.

J is TRBJ2-5 and V is TRBV20-1; the D gene is possibly TRBD2 (6 bases). The ends were cut back, 8 bases at V and 10 bases at J, with 17 bases in the middle. The length of the CDR3 is 11 residues. From germline, CDR1 is DFQATT and CDR2 SNEGSKA (reference sequence). The CDR3 protein is CSPFEGGDQYF. The CDR3 nucleotides read TGCAGTCCGTTTGAAGGAGGGGACCAGTACTTC.

The chain has TRBV4-2 and TRBJ2-1; D call uncertain. The germline gives CDR1 LGHNA, CDR2 YNFKEQ. CDR3 length equals 17 residues. V was shortened by 0 bases and J by 0 bases, with 12 bases between the two germline ends. CDR3 protein: CASSQDGRHYSYNEQFF. The DNA for the CDR3 is TGTGCCAGCAGCCAAGACGGTAGGCACTACTCCTACAATGAGCAGTTCTTC.

This rearrangement joins TRBV18 to TRBJ1-1; 7 bases align to TRBD1. The CDR3 consists of 13 residues. Germline CDR1 and CDR2: KGHSH and LQKENI. J lost 5 bases, V lost 8 bases, and 8 bases had no gene match. CDR3 nucleotide sequence: TGTGCCAGCCAGACACAGGGGAGGACTGAAGCTTTCTTT. This sequence encodes CASQTQGRTEAFF.

V is TRBV5-4 and J is TRBJ1-6; 7 nucleotides align to TRBD1. The CDR3 has 15 amino acids. Germline V gives CDR1 SGHNT, CDR2 YYREEE (reference sequence). The V gene end was trimmed by 4 bases and the J gene end by 11 bases; junction bases not matched to a gene: 12. As DNA, the CDR3 is TGTGCCAGCAGCCAACAGGGGCCCACGTCGACACCCCTCCACTTT. It translates to CASSQQGPTSTPLHF.